What follows are 14 T cell receptor beta chains derived from one specimen sequenced in a study of cytomegalovirus exposure and HLA in healthy donors. Only in-frame clones appear in the TCRdb table, and some are missing; sequencing was by immunoSEQ multiplex PCR. Among fewer than 250,000 clones listed, around four fifths were seen once. Sequencing was performed on PBMCs. Receptors were obtained from a woman aged 18-29 years in good health and CMV-seronegative.

The chain recombines TRBV5-1 with TRBJ2-1; the match to TRBD2 covers 14 bases. Germline V gene sequence: CDR1 SGHRS, CDR2 YFSETQ. This CDR3 is 15 amino acids long. J gave up 6 bases and V 7 bases, and 6 bases lay outside the gene matches. The CDR3 loop reads CASRAGLAGGNEQFF. CDR3 sequence (DNA): TGCGCCAGCCGAGCAGGACTAGCGGGGGGCAATGAGCAGTTCTTC. The full variable domain, rest sourced from reference TRBV5-1 and TRBJ2-1, is KAGVTQTPRYLIKTRGQQVTLSCSPISGHRSVSWYQQTPGQGLQFLFEYFSETQRNKGNFPGRFSGRQFSNSRSEMNVSTLELGDSALYLCASRAGLAGGNEQFFGPGTRLTVL.

The chain joins TRBV27 to TRBJ2-1; the D is unclear. Trimming took 5 bases from V and 3 from J, leaving 14 bases between them. CDR3 size: 15 residues. Germline-derived CDR1 and CDR2 are MNHEY and SMNVEV (reference sequence). CDR3 amino acids: CASSDLRAFYNEQFF. The CDR3 region has the DNA TGTGCCAGCAGTGACCTTAGGGCGTTCTACAATGAGCAGTTCTTC.

The chain uses TRBV30 and TRBJ2-3, with D possibly being TRBD2 (5 bases). The CDR3 consists of 14 residues. V shed 2 bases and J shed 1 base, with 10 bases lying between them. Germline V gene lookup returns CDR1 GTSNPN and CDR2 SVGIG (reference sequence). CDR3 sequence (DNA): TGTGCCTGGAGTCGCGGGTTGGGCACAGATACGCAGTATTTT. It translates to CAWSRGLGTDTQYF. The variable domain in full, with the rest retrieved from reference TRBV30 and TRBJ2-3, is SQTIHQWPATLVQPVGSPLSLECTVEGTSNPNLYWYRQAAGRGLQLLFYSVGIGQISSEVPQNLSASRPQDRQFILSSKKLLLSDSGFYLCAWSRGLGTDTQYFGPGTRLTVL.

J is TRBJ1-1 and V is TRBV28; TRBD1 matches at 7 bases. Trimming at V came to 10 bases and at J to 7 bases, leaving 6 bases not matched to a gene. CDR3 length: 11 amino acids. Looked up from germline, CDR1 is MDHEN and CDR2 is SYDVKM. The CDR3 sequence: CATRQGNEAFF. CDR3 nucleotides: TGTGCCACCCGACAGGGCAATGAAGCTTTCTTT.

In the case of this clone: Relative to the germline gene, one junction end is altered; a read error may explain this. V usage is TRBV10-3 and J usage is TRBJ1-2; 7 nucleotides line up with TRBD1. The CDR3 has 12 amino acids. Germline-derived CDR1 and CDR2 are ENHRY and SYGVKD. CDR3 nucleotide sequence: TGTGCCATCCGTGACAGGGTCGGTGGCTACACCTTC. It is translated as CAIRDRVGGYTF.

The count of this clone is one. This chain links TRBV5-1 with TRBJ2-7; 11 bases fit TRBD1. The CDR3 is 16 residues long. Trimming removed 0 bases from V and 5 bases from J; junction bases left unmatched: 7. Germline-derived CDR1 and CDR2 are SGHRS and YFSETQ. CDR3 DNA sequence: TGCGCCAGCAGCTTGGGGCTCCGGACAGGGGGCAACGAGCAGTACTTC. It yields the protein CASSLGLRTGGNEQYF.

This chain's CDR3 is CSVGRTVTNTKTPMNTEAFF. CDR3 coding DNA: TGCAGCGTTGGTAGGACAGTTACAAATACAAAAACGCCGATGAACACTGAAGCTTTCTTT. The rearrangement links TRBV29-1 to TRBJ1-1; TRBD1 might be the D (6 bases). V dropped 4 bases and J dropped 0 bases, with 30 bases sitting between them. This CDR3 has 20 residues. Germline CDR1 and CDR2: SQVTM and ANQGSEA.

The rearrangement links TRBV6-5 to TRBJ2-2; the match to TRBD1 covers 7 bases. The length of the CDR3 is 15 residues. Germline V lookup: CDR1 MNHEY, CDR2 SVGAGI. The trim removed 6 bases at V and 3 bases at J, leaving 7 bases unmatched. Written as DNA, the CDR3 is TGTGCCAGCAGCCAAGACAGGGTGGACACCGGGGAGCTGTTTTTT. Its translation: CASSQDRVDTGELFF.

This chain uses TRBV12-5 with TRBJ2-3; 9 nucleotides align to TRBD1. This CDR3 has 17 amino acids. Germline V gene lookup returns CDR1 LGHNT and CDR2 FRNRAP. Losses at the gene ends were 0 bases for V and 4 bases for J; bases not matched to a gene: 8. This CDR3 is CASGLVLGDRVPDTQYF. CDR3 DNA: TGTGCTAGTGGTTTGGTCCTCGGGGACAGGGTCCCAGATACGCAGTATTTT.

V and J are TRBV5-6 and TRBJ1-4; 10 bases match TRBD1. There are 15 residues in the CDR3. With 4 bases clipped from V and 8 bases from J, the junction kept 8 bases outside the gene matches. The germline V gene has CDR1 SGHDT and CDR2 YYEEEE. CDR3 DNA sequence: TGTGCCAGCAGCACCCGACAGGGGGCCGGAGAAAAACTGTTTTTT. Protein product: CASSTRQGAGEKLFF.

The V and J genes are TRBV5-6 and TRBJ1-5; D unclear. Germline-derived CDR1 and CDR2 are SGHDT and YYEEEE. The CDR3 extends over 16 amino acids. V shed 1 base and J shed 5 bases, with 16 bases lying between them. CDR3 in DNA: TGTGCCAGCAGCTTGAGGGTATCTGGGTCATATCAGCCCCAGCATTTT. Residues: CASSLRVSGSYQPQHF.

The chain recombines TRBV27 with TRBJ2-7; TRBD1 matches 12 bases. V gave up 4 bases and J gave up 7 bases; unmatched junction bases: 8. This CDR3 is built from 15 residues. Germline V lookup: CDR1 MNHEY, CDR2 SMNVEV (reference sequence). CDR3 amino acids: CASSSLGTGGGEQYF. CDR3 DNA sequence: TGTGCCAGCAGTTCCCTCGGGACAGGGGGCGGGGAGCAGTACTTC.

This clone showed up just once. The chain has TRBV7-6 and TRBJ2-7; D is perhaps TRBD2 (6 bases). Germline CDR1 reads SGHVS; CDR2 reads FNYEAQ. The CDR3 length is 14 residues. V was trimmed by 5 bases and J by 4 bases, leaving 15 bases between them. CDR3 in amino acids: CASSVTGGSYEQYF. CDR3 bases: TGTGCCAGCAGCGTAACCGGGGGATCTTACGAGCAGTACTTC.

The V and J genes are TRBV18 and TRBJ1-5; 11 bases line up with TRBD1. The CDR3 is made up of 15 amino acids. The ends lost 2 bases at V and 6 bases at J; junction bases unmatched: 3. Germline values: CDR1 KGHSH, CDR2 LQKENI. The CDR3 DNA is TGTGCCAGCTCACCAGGGACAGGGGGAACTCAGCCCCAGCATTTT. This sequence encodes CASSPGTGGTQPQHF.